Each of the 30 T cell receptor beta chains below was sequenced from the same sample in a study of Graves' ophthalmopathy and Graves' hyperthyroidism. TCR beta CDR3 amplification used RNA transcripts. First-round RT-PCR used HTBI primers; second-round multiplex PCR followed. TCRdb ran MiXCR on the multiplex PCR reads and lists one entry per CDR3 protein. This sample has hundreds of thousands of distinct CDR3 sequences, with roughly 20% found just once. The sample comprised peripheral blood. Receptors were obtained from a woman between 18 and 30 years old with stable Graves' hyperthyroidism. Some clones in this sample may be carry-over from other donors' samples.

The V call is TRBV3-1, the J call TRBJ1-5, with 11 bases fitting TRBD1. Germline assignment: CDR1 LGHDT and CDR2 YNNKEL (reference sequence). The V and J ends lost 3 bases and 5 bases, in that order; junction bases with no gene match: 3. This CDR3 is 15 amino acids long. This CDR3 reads CASSQGTGGYQPQHF. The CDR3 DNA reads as TGTGCCAGCAGCCAGGGGACAGGGGGATATCAGCCCCAGCATTTT.

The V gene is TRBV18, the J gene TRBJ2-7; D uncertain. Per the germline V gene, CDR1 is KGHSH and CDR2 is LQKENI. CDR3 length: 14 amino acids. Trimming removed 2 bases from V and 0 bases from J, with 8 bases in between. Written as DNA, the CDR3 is TGTGCCAGCTCACCAGCAGCCAGCTCCTACGAGCAGTACTTC. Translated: CASSPAASSYEQYF. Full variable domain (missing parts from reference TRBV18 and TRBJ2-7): NAGVMQNPRHLVRRRGQEARLRCSPMKGHSHVYWYRQLPEEGLKFMVYLQKENIIDESGMPKERFSAEFPKEGPSILRIQQVVRGDSAAYFCASSPAASSYEQYFGPGTRLTVT.

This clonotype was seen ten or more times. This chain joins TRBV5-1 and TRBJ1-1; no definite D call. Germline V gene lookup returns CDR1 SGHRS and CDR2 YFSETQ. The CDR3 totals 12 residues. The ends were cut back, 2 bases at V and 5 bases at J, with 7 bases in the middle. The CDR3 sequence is CASSFYGTEAFF. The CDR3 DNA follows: TGCGCCAGCAGCTTTTACGGGACTGAAGCTTTCTTT. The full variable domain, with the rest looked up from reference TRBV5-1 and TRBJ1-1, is KAGVTQTPRYLIKTRGQQVTLSCSPISGHRSVSWYQQTPGQGLQFLFEYFSETQRNKGNFPGRFSGRQFSNSRSEMNVSTLELGDSALYLCASSFYGTEAFFGQGTRLTVV.

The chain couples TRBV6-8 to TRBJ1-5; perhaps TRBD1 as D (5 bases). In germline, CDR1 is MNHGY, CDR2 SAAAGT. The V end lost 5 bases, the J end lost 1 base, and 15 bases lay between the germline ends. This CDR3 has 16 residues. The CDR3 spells CASSHTGTLSNQPQHF. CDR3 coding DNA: TGTGCCAGCAGTCACACCGGGACCTTGAGCAATCAGCCCCAGCATTTT.

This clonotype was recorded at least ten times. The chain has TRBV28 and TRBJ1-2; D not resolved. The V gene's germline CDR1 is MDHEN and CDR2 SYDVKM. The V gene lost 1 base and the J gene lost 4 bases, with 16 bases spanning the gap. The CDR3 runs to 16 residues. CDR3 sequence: CASSLLDRAQSYGYTF. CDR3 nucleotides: TGTGCCAGCAGTTTATTGGACCGAGCTCAATCCTATGGCTACACCTTC.

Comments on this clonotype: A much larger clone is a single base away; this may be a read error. CDR3 protein: CASSLAWGDNQPQHF. In DNA, the CDR3 is TGTGCCAGCAGCTTAGCATGGGGCGACAATCAGCCCCAGCATTTT. The rearrangement joins TRBV7-2 to TRBJ1-5; D possibly corresponds to TRBD1 (5 bases). From germline, CDR1 is SGHTA and CDR2 FQGNSA. The CDR3 spans 15 residues. V was clipped by 0 bases and J by 3 bases, with 9 bases between them.

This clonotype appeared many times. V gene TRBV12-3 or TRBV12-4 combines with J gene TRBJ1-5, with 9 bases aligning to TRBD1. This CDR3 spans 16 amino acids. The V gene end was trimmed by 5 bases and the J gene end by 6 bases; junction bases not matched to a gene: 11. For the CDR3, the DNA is TGTGCCAGCAGTGCCCGACAGGGGGGGGGGATTCAGCCCCAGCATTTT. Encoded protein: CASSARQGGGIQPQHF.

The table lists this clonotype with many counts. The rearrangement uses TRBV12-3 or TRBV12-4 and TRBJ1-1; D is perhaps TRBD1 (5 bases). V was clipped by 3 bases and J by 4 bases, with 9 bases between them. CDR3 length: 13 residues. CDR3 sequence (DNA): TGTGCCAGCAGTTTTGGGGGGGTCACTGAAGCTTTCTTT. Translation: CASSFGGVTEAFF.

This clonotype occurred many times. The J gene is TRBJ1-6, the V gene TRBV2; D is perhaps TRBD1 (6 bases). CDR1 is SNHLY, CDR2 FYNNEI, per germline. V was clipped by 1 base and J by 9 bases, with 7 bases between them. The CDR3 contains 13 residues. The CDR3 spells CASSEVGGSPLHF. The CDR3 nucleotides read TGTGCCAGCAGTGAAGTAGGGGGTTCACCCCTCCACTTT.

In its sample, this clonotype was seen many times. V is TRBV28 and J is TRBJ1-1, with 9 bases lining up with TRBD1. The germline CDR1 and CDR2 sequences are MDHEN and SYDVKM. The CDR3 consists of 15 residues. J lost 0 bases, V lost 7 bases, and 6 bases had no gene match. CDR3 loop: CASTQQGAMNTEAFF. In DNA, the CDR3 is TGTGCCAGCACCCAACAGGGGGCGATGAACACTGAAGCTTTCTTT.

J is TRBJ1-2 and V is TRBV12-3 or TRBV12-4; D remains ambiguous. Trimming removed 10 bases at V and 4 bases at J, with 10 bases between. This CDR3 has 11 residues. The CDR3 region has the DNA TGTGCCACGCAAAGCACCTATGGCTACACCTTC. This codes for CATQSTYGYTF.

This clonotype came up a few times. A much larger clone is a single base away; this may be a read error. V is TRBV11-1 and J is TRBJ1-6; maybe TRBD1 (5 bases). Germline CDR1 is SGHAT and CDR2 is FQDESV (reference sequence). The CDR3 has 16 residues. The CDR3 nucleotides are TGTGCCAACAGCGCCCGTCGAGGGGACGGAAATTCACCCCTCCACTTT. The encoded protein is CANSARRGDGNSPLHF.

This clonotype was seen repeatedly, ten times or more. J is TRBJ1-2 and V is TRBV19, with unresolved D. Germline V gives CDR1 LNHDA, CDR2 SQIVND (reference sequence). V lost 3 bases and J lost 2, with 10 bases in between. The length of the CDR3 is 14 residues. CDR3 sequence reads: CASSIRGENYGYTF. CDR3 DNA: TGTGCCAGTAGTATCCGCGGGGAAAACTATGGCTACACCTTC.

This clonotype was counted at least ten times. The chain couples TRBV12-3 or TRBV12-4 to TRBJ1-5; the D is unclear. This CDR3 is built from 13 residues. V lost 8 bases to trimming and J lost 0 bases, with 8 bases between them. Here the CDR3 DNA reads TGTGCCAGCGCTTCGGATAGCAATCAGCCCCAGCATTTT. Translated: CASASDSNQPQHF.

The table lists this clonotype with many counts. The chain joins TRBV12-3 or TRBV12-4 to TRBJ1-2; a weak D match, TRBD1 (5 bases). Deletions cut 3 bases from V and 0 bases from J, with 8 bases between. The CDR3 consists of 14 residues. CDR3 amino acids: CASSFGAANYGYTF. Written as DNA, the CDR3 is TGTGCCAGCAGTTTCGGGGCAGCTAACTATGGCTACACCTTC.

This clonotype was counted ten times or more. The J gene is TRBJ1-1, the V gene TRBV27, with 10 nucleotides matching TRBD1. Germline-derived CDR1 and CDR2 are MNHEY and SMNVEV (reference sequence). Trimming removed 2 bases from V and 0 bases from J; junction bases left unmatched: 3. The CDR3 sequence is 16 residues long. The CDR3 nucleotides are TGTGCCAGCAGTTTAGGGACAGGGGCTGTGAACACTGAAGCTTTCTTT. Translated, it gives CASSLGTGAVNTEAFF.

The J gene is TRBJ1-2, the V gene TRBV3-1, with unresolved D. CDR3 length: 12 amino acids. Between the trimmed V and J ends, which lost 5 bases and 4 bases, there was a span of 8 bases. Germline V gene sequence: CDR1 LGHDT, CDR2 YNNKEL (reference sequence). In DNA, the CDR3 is TGTGCCAGCAGCACCCTCTCCTATGGCTACACCTTC. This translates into CASSTLSYGYTF.

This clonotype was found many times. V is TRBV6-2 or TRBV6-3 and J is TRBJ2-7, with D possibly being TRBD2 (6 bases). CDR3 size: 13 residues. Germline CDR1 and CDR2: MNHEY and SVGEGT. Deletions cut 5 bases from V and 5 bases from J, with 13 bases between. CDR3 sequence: CASSLGGKDEQYF. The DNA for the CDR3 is TGTGCCAGCAGTCTCGGCGGGAAAGACGAGCAGTACTTC.

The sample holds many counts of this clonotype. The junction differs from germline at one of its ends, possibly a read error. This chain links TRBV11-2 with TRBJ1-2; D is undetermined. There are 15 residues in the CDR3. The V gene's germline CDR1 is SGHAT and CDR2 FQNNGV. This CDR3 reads CASSIEQGLGYGYTF. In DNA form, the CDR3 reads TGTGCCAGCAGCATAGAACAAGGACTAGGCTATGGCTACACCTTC.

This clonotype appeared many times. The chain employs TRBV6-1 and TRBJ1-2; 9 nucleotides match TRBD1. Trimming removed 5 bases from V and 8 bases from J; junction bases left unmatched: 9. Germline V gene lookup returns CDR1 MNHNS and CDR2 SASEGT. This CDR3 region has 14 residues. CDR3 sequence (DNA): TGTGCCAGCAGTCCCCGGACAGGGGACAGGGGCTACACCTTC. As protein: CASSPRTGDRGYTF.

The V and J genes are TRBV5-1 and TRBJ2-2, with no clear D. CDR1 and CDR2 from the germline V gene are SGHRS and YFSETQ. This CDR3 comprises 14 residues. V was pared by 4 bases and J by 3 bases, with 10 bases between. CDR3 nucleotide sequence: TGCGCCAGCAGCGGCACGATGGACACCGGGGAGCTGTTTTTT. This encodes CASSGTMDTGELFF.

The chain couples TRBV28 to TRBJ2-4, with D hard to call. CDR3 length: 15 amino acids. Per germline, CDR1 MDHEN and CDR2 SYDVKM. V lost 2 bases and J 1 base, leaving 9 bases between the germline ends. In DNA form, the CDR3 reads TGTGCCAGCAGTTTAAGGGTTATGGCCAAAAACATTCAGTACTTC. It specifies CASSLRVMAKNIQYF.

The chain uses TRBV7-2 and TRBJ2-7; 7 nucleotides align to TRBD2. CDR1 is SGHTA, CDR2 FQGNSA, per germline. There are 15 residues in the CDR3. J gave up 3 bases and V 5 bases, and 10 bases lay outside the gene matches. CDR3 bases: TGTGCCAGCAGCCGAACACCGGGACTATACTACGAGCAGTACTTC. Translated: CASSRTPGLYYEQYF.

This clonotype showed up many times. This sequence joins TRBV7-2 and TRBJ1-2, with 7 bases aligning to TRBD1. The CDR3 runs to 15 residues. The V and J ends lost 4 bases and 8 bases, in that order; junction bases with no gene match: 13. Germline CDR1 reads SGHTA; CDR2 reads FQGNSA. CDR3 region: CASSSVGQLEQGYTF. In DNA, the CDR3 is TGTGCCAGCAGCTCCGTGGGACAGCTTGAACAGGGCTACACCTTC. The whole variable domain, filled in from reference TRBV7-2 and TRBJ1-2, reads GAGVSQSPSNKVTEKGKDVELRCDPISGHTALYWYRQSLGQGLEFLIYFQGNSAPDKSGLPSDRFSAERTGGSVSTLTIQRTQQEDSAVYLCASSSVGQLEQGYTFGSGTRLTVV.

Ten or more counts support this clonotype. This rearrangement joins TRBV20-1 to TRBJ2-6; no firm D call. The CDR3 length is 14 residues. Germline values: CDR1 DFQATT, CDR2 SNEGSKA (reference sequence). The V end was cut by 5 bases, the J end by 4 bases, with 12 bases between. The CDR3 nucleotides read TGCAGTGCTCCCCTTGTGACGGGGGCCAACGTCCTGACTTTC. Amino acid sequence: CSAPLVTGANVLTF.

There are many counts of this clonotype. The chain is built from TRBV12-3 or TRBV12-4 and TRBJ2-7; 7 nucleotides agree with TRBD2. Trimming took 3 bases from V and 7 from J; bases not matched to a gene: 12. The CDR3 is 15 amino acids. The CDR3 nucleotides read TGTGCCAGCAGTTTGGGGAGGGTTATTTTCGGAGAGCAGTACTTC. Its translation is CASSLGRVIFGEQYF.

CDR3 coding DNA: TGTGCCAGCTCGATAGGCAGGGGGGACGAGCAGTACTTC. It is translated as CASSIGRGDEQYF. The chain is built from TRBV28 and TRBJ2-7, with D perhaps TRBD1 (7 bases). With 8 bases removed from V and 5 bases from J, the gap between germline ends came to 16 bases. Germline V lookup: CDR1 MDHEN, CDR2 SYDVKM. The CDR3 is 13 residues long. The full variable domain, in which reference TRBV28 and TRBJ2-7 provide the parts outside the CDR3, is DVKVTQSSRYLVKRTGEKVFLECVQDMDHENMFWYRQDPGLGLRLIYFSYDVKMKEKGDIPEGYSVSREKKERFSLILESASTNQTSMYLCASSIGRGDEQYFGPGTRLTVT.

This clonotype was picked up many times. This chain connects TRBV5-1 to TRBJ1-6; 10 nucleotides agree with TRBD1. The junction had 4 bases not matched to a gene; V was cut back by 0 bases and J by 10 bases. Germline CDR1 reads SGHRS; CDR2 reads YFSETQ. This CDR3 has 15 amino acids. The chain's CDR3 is CASSLDGQGESPLHF. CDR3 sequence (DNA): TGCGCCAGCAGCTTGGATGGACAGGGGGAATCACCCCTCCACTTT.

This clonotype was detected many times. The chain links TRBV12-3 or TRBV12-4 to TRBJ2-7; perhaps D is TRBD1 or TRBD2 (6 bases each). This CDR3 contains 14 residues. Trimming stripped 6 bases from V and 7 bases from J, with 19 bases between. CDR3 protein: CASSPHSGAGEQYF. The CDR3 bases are TGTGCCAGCAGCCCGCACTCGGGGGCGGGAGAGCAGTACTTC.

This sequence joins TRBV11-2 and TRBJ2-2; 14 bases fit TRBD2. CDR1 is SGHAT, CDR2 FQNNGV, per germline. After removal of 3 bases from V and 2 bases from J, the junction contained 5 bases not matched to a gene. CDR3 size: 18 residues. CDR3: CASSLGLAGVPNTGELFF. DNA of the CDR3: TGTGCCAGCAGCTTGGGACTAGCGGGGGTTCCCAACACCGGGGAGCTGTTTTTT.